These T cell receptor beta chains were read from a single sample in a study of T cells in Graves' hyperthyroidism and ophthalmopathy. TCRdb recomputed calls from the multiplex PCR reads with MiXCR, one row per CDR3 protein. Of around 620,000 distinct CDR3 sequences listed, roughly 15% are singletons. Specimen: blood. These receptors were collected from a woman aged 30 to 39 with Graves' hyperthyroidism. CDR3s include the opening cysteine and the closing phenylalanine or tryptophan. Fields, in order: J gene, V gene, CDR3 protein.

j_gene: TRBJ1-2; v_gene: TRBV11-2; CDR3aa: CASRAIGSGYTF
j_gene: TRBJ2-5; v_gene: TRBV14; CDR3aa: CASRQRLGTIGAETQYF
j_gene: TRBJ2-7; v_gene: TRBV24-1; CDR3aa: CATSDWTGGEQYF
j_gene: TRBJ1-2; v_gene: TRBV14; CDR3aa: CASSQDRGEYGYTF
j_gene: TRBJ1-2; v_gene: TRBV12-3/TRBV12-4; CDR3aa: CASSLGYGRPPYGYTF
j_gene: TRBJ2-1; v_gene: TRBV20-1; CDR3aa: CSARMANYNEQFF
j_gene: TRBJ2-7; v_gene: TRBV27; CDR3aa: CASRPGLAGGGQYF
j_gene: TRBJ2-7; v_gene: TRBV7-2; CDR3aa: CASSFSGSTYEQYF
j_gene: TRBJ1-1; v_gene: TRBV9; CDR3aa: CASSVGDRDAEAFF
j_gene: TRBJ1-1; v_gene: TRBV27; CDR3aa: CASKPGMGTEAFF
j_gene: TRBJ1-3; v_gene: TRBV28; CDR3aa: CASSLWASSGNTIYF
j_gene: TRBJ2-1; v_gene: TRBV7-9; CDR3aa: CASSYRTTSGIRDEQFF
j_gene: TRBJ2-1; v_gene: TRBV6-2/TRBV6-3; CDR3aa: CASWDRGFNEQFF
j_gene: TRBJ1-2; v_gene: TRBV6-1; CDR3aa: CASRGDGFYGGYTF
j_gene: TRBJ2-3; v_gene: TRBV20-1; CDR3aa: CSALLDTTGFTDTQYF
j_gene: TRBJ1-1; v_gene: TRBV7-3; CDR3aa: CASRSTGQVNTEAFF
j_gene: TRBJ2-7; v_gene: TRBV6-1; CDR3aa: CATHRTGTYEQYF
j_gene: TRBJ1-2; v_gene: TRBV7-2; CDR3aa: CASSAQGGSYGYTF
j_gene: TRBJ1-2; v_gene: TRBV7-8; CDR3aa: CASSSRDGNYGYTF
j_gene: TRBJ2-3; v_gene: TRBV7-2; CDR3aa: CASSPPARDTQYF
j_gene: TRBJ1-5; v_gene: TRBV12-3/TRBV12-4; CDR3aa: CASSSRPNQPQHF
j_gene: TRBJ2-3; v_gene: TRBV12-5; CDR3aa: CASGFRGGTDTQYF
j_gene: TRBJ2-1; v_gene: TRBV19; CDR3aa: CASSTGRERPYNEQFF
j_gene: TRBJ1-2; v_gene: TRBV12-3/TRBV12-4; CDR3aa: CASSPRTGIGYGYTF
j_gene: TRBJ1-6; v_gene: TRBV2; CDR3aa: CASSGGYNSPLHF
j_gene: TRBJ2-7; v_gene: TRBV6-1; CDR3aa: CASSHSLAGGYEQYF
j_gene: TRBJ2-5; v_gene: TRBV11-3; CDR3aa: CASSSPWAPEETQYF
j_gene: TRBJ2-1; v_gene: TRBV30; CDR3aa: CAWRNGGGSEQFF
j_gene: TRBJ2-2; v_gene: TRBV18; CDR3aa: CASSTRMADTGELFF
j_gene: TRBJ2-5; v_gene: TRBV27; CDR3aa: CASSILAGDQETQYF
j_gene: TRBJ1-5; v_gene: TRBV20-1; CDR3aa: CSATRGGERRNQPQHF
j_gene: TRBJ2-5; v_gene: TRBV30; CDR3aa: CACTRDSQYQETQYF
j_gene: TRBJ1-5; v_gene: TRBV5-1; CDR3aa: CASSLGPAEPSRPQHF
j_gene: TRBJ2-5; v_gene: TRBV7-2; CDR3aa: CASTPGTSGSLETQYF
j_gene: TRBJ2-7; v_gene: TRBV12-3/TRBV12-4; CDR3aa: CASRERTGYNYEQYF
j_gene: TRBJ2-4; v_gene: TRBV28; CDR3aa: CASKDRSTAKNIQYF
j_gene: TRBJ2-5; v_gene: TRBV15; CDR3aa: CATSRNTGQGAGRQETQYF
j_gene: TRBJ2-7; v_gene: TRBV3-1; CDR3aa: CASSQALAPVGEQYF
j_gene: TRBJ1-1; v_gene: TRBV9; CDR3aa: CASSELTGQELNTEAFF
j_gene: TRBJ1-2; v_gene: TRBV6-1; CDR3aa: CASSVRDSLNGYTF
j_gene: TRBJ2-1; v_gene: TRBV11-2; CDR3aa: CASSLGRAGEQFF